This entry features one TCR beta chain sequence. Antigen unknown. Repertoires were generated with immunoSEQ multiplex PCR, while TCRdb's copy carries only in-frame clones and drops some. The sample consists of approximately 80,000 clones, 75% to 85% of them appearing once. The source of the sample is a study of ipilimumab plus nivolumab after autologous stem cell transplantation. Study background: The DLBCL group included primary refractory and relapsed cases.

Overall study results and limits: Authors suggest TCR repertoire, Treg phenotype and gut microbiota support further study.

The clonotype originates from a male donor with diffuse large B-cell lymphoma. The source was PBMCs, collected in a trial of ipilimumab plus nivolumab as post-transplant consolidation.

DNA of the CDR3: TGTGCCAGCAGTCCAGACAGGGCAATGAACACTGAAGCTTTCTTT. Its translation is CASSPDRAMNTEAFF. The chain combines TRBV6-6 with TRBJ1-1, with 7 bases lining up with TRBD1. Germline V gene data show CDR1 as MNHNY and CDR2 as SVGAGI (reference sequence). The CDR3 consists of 15 residues. The V and J ends lost 5 bases and 0 bases, in that order; junction bases with no gene match: 6.